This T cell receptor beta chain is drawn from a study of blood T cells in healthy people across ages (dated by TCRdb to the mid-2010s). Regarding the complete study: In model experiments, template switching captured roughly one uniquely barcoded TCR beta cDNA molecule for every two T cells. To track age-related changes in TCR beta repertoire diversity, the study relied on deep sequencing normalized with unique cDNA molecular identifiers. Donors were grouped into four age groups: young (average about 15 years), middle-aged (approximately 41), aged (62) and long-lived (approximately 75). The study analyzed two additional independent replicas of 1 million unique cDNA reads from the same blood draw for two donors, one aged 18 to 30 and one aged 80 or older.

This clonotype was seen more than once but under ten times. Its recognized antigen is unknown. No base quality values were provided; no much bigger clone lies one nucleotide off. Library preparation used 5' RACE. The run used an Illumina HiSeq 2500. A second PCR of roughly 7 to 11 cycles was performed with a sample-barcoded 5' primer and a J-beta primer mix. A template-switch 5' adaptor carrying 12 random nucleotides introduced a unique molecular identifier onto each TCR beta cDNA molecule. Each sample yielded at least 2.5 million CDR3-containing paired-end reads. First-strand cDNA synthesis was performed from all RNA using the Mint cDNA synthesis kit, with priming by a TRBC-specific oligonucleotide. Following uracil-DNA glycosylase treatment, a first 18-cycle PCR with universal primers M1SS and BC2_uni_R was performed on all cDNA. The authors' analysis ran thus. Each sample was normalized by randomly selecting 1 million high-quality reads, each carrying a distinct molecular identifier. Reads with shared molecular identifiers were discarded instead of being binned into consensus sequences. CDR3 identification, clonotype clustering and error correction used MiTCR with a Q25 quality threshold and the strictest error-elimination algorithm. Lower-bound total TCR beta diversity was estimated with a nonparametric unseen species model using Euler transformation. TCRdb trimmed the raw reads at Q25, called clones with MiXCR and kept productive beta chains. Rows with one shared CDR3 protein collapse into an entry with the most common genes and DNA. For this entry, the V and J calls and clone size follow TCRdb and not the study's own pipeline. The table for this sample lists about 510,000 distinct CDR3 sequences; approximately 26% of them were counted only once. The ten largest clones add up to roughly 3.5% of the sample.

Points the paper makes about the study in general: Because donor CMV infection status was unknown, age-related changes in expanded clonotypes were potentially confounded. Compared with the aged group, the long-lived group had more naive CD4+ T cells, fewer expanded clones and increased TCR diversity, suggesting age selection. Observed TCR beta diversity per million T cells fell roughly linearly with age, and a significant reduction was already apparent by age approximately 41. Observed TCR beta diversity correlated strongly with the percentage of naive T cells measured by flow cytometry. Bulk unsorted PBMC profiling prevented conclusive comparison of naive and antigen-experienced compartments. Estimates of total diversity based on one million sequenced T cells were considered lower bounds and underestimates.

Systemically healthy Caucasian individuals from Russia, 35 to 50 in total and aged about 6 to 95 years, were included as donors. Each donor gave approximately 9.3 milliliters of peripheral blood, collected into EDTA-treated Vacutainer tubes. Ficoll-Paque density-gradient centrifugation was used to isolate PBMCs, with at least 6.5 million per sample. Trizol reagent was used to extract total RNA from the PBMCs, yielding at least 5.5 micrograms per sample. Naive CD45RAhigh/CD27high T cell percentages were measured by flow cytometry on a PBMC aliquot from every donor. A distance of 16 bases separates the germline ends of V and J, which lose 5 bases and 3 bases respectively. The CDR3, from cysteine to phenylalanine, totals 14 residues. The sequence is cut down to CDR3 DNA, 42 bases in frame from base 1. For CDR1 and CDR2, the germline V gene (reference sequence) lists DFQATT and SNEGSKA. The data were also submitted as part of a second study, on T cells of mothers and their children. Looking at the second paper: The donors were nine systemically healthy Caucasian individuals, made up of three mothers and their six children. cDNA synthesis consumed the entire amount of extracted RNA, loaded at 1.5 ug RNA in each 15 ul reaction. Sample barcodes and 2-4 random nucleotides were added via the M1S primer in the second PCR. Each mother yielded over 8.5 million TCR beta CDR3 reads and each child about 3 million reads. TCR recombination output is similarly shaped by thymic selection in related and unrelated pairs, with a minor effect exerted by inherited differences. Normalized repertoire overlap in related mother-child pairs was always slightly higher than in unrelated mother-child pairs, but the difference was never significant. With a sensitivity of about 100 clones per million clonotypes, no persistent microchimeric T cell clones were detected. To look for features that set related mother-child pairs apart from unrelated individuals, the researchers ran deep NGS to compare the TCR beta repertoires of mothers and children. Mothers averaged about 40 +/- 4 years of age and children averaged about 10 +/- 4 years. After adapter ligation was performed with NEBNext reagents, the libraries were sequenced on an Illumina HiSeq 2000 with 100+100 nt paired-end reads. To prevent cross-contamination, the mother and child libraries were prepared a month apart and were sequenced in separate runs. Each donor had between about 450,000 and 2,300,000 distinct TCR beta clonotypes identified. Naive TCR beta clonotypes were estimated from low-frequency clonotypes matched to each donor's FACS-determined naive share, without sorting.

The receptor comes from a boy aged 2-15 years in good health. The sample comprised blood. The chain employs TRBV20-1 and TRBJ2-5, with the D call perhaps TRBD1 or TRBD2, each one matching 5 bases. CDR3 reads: CSARRDPGEETQYF. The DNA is TGCAGTGCTCGCCGGGACCCTGGGGAAGAGACCCAGTACTTC.